The 26 T cell receptor beta chains below all came from one sample that was sequenced in a study of cytomegalovirus exposure and HLA in healthy donors (TCRdb year 2017). Libraries were constructed by the immunoSEQ multiplex PCR assay. For the multiplex PCR, a mixture combining 60 forward primers for TCR Vbeta segments and 13 reverse primers for TCR Jbeta segments was used. Not all clones reach the TCRdb copy of this immuneACCESS table, which keeps in-frame sequences only. Checked studies attribute under half of the gap to unresolved V genes and leave the rest unexplained. The sample table contains 150,000 to 200,000 clones; only one count was recorded for more than 70% of them. The ten top clones hold 4.9% of the sample. Sequencing was performed on PBMCs. These receptors originate from a male donor in good health and CMV-seronegative.

The chain has TRBV4-2 and TRBJ2-1; D is perhaps TRBD2 (6 bases). V lost 0 bases and J lost 4, with 16 bases in between. Germline loops: CDR1 LGHNA, CDR2 YNFKEQ. The CDR3 has 17 residues. DNA of the CDR3: TGTGCCAGCAGCCAAGACCCAGCCGGGACTCGGTACAATGAGCAGTTCTTC. This translates into CASSQDPAGTRYNEQFF.

This clone appeared a single time. The CDR3 loop is CASTLNNEQFF. CDR3 sequence (DNA): TGTGCCAGCACCCTTAACAATGAGCAGTTCTTC. The chain couples TRBV5-6 to TRBJ2-1; D gene unclear. Trimming pared 6 bases from V and 5 bases from J, leaving 6 bases between. The CDR3 runs to 11 residues. In germline, CDR1 is SGHDT, CDR2 YYEEEE.

This chain joins TRBV19 and TRBJ1-1; TRBD1 matches at 8 bases. V was pared by 7 bases and J by 1 base, with 14 bases of the junction left unmatched. Germline lookup yields CDR1 LNHDA and CDR2 SQIVND (reference sequence). The CDR3 has 17 amino acids. CDR3 loop: CASNLNARGRGNTEAFF. As DNA, the CDR3 is TGTGCCAGTAACCTAAATGCCAGGGGGCGTGGGAACACTGAAGCTTTCTTT.

The V and J genes are TRBV30 and TRBJ1-6; unclear D gene. In germline, CDR1 is GTSNPN, CDR2 SVGIG (reference sequence). The V and J ends lost 4 bases and 7 bases respectively, with 8 bases between them. The CDR3 loop spans 12 amino acids. The CDR3 reads CAWKHPNSPLHF. CDR3 in DNA: TGTGCCTGGAAGCATCCAAATTCACCCCTCCACTTT.

This clone came up once. This chain links TRBV7-8 with TRBJ2-4; D remains ambiguous. This CDR3 has 14 residues. Germline V gene lookup returns CDR1 SGHVS and CDR2 FQNEAQ. The V and J ends lost 1 base and 9 bases respectively, with 13 bases between them. CDR3 amino acids: CASSLDVRSSIQYF. CDR3 coding DNA: TGTGCCAGCAGCTTAGACGTGAGGTCGAGCATTCAGTACTTC. The full variable domain, completed using reference TRBV7-8 and TRBJ2-4, is GAGVSQSPRYKVAKRGQDVALRCDPISGHVSLFWYQQALGQGPEFLTYFQNEAQLDKSGLPSDRFFAERPEGSVSTLKIQRTQQEDSAVYLCASSLDVRSSIQYFGAGTRLSVL.

V usage is TRBV7-9 and J usage is TRBJ2-7, with TRBD2 identical over 7 bases. CDR1 is SEHNR and CDR2 is FQNEAQ in the germline V gene (reference sequence). The V gene end was trimmed by 5 bases and the J gene end by 2 bases; junction bases not matched to a gene: 6. The CDR3 has 14 amino acids. The CDR3 DNA reads TGTGCCAGCAGCGCCTCGGGGGGAACCTACGAGCAGTACTTC. Residues: CASSASGGTYEQYF.

The CDR3 region is CASSFRLATDTQYF. The DNA for the CDR3 is TGTGCCAGCAGCTTCAGGCTAGCCACAGATACGCAGTATTTT. The J gene is TRBJ2-3, the V gene TRBV13; perhaps TRBD2 as D (5 bases). Germline V gene data show CDR1 as PRHDT and CDR2 as FYEKMQ (reference sequence). The CDR3 covers 14 residues. Trimming took 3 bases from V and 2 from J, leaving 9 bases between them.

J is TRBJ1-1 and V is TRBV6-5; 8 bases align to TRBD1. Germline V gene sequence: CDR1 MNHEY, CDR2 SVGAGI. CDR3 length equals 15 residues. V gave up 2 bases and J gave up 6 bases; unmatched junction bases: 8. The DNA for the CDR3 is TGTGCCAGCAGTTACCCTCAGGGGGCGCGATCTGAAGCTTTCTTT. This encodes CASSYPQGARSEAFF.

The chain has TRBV19 and TRBJ1-6; TRBD1 matches 9 bases. Germline CDR1 LNHDA, CDR2 SQIVND (reference sequence). The J segment lost 9 bases and the V segment lost 8 bases, leaving 11 bases of the junction unmatched. The CDR3 has 15 amino acids. The CDR3, as DNA: TGTGCCAGTGTCGGCCCGGGACAGGGCGGTTCACCCCTCCACTTT. It yields the protein CASVGPGQGGSPLHF. Drawing the rest from reference TRBV19 and TRBJ1-6, the complete variable domain is DGGITQSPKYLFRKEGQNVTLSCEQNLNHDAMYWYRQDPGQGLRLIYYSQIVNDFQKGDIAEGYSVSREKKESFPLTVTSAQKNPTAFYLCASVGPGQGGSPLHFGNGTRLTVT.

This rearrangement joins TRBV6-5 to TRBJ2-7, with TRBD1 identical over 9 bases. CDR3 size: 15 residues. The germline V gene has CDR1 MNHEY and CDR2 SVGAGI. The ends lost 2 bases at V and 2 bases at J; junction bases unmatched: 4. DNA for the CDR3: TGTGCCAGCAGTTACGACGGGACAGGGACCTACGAGCAGTACTTC. Encoded protein: CASSYDGTGTYEQYF.

Concerning this clone itself: Other nucleotide sequences in the sample specify the same CDR3. The V call is TRBV5-1, the J call TRBJ2-3; a possible D gene is TRBD2 (5 bases). The CDR3 sequence is 14 residues long. The germline gives CDR1 SGHRS, CDR2 YFSETQ. Trimming took 5 bases from V and 0 from J, leaving 10 bases between them. The DNA for the CDR3 is TGCGCCAGCAGTCTCGAGCGGAGCACAGATACGCAGTATTTT. Translating gives CASSLERSTDTQYF.

This sequence joins TRBV5-6 and TRBJ1-2; 7 bases are shared with TRBD1. V was clipped by 4 bases and J by 2 bases; unmatched bases: 2. Germline V gene sequence: CDR1 SGHDT, CDR2 YYEEEE. CDR3 length equals 13 residues. The CDR3: CASSPGGNYGYTF. The CDR3 DNA follows: TGTGCCAGCAGCCCAGGGGGGAACTATGGCTACACCTTC.

J is TRBJ2-7 and V is TRBV7-2; tentatively, D is TRBD1 (6 bases). The V end lost 0 bases, the J end lost 7 bases, and 10 bases lay between the germline ends. Germline V CDR1 and CDR2: SGHTA, FQGNSA. The CDR3 sequence is 13 residues long. Here the CDR3 reads CASSLAHRDEQYF. DNA for the CDR3: TGTGCCAGCAGCTTAGCGCACAGGGATGAGCAGTACTTC.

This clone was observed a handful of times. The chain links TRBV7-2 to TRBJ2-1, with TRBD2 identical over 7 bases. Germline CDR1 SGHTA, CDR2 FQGNSA. This CDR3 comprises 15 residues. V trimming: 4 bases; J trimming: 0 bases; junction bases outside the gene matches: 3. The CDR3 spells CASSWRGSSYNEQFF. DNA of the CDR3: TGTGCCAGCAGCTGGCGGGGGAGCTCCTACAATGAGCAGTTCTTC.

The rearrangement joins TRBV5-1 to TRBJ2-5, with D maybe TRBD2 (5 bases). In germline, CDR1 is SGHRS, CDR2 YFSETQ. V lost 4 bases and J lost 5, with 15 bases in between. The CDR3 length is 14 residues. CDR3 in DNA: TGCGCCAGCAGCAGGGTAGCGAGAGGGGAGACCCAGTACTTC. This sequence encodes CASSRVARGETQYF.

This clone was detected a few times. V and J are TRBV9 and TRBJ1-5; D is undetermined. The length of the CDR3 is 16 residues. Trimming shortened V by 0 bases and J by 0 bases, and 10 bases separated the two germline ends. Germline assignment: CDR1 SGDLS and CDR2 YYNGEE. The CDR3 loop is CASSVGDILSNQPQHF. DNA of the CDR3: TGTGCCAGCAGCGTAGGCGACATTCTTAGCAATCAGCCCCAGCATTTT.

This clone was seen a single time. The V and J genes are TRBV19 and TRBJ2-2; 9 bases are a match to TRBD1. The CDR3 consists of 14 residues. Germline CDR1 is LNHDA and CDR2 is SQIVND (reference sequence). J lost 5 bases, V lost 5 bases, and 3 bases had no gene match. The CDR3 here is CASSPTGGTGELFF. In DNA, the CDR3 is TGTGCCAGTAGTCCGACAGGGGGAACCGGGGAGCTGTTTTTT.

The chain links TRBV7-9 to TRBJ2-5, with 10 bases that match TRBD1. Trimming at V came to 4 bases and at J to 1 base, leaving 3 bases not matched to a gene. The CDR3 totals 15 residues. Germline assignment: CDR1 SEHNR and CDR2 FQNEAQ (reference sequence). For the CDR3, the DNA is TGTGCCAGCAGCTCGAGGACAGGGGGCCAAGAGACCCAGTACTTC. This gives the protein CASSSRTGGQETQYF.

This clone occurred a few times. The V and J genes are TRBV6-5 and TRBJ2-3, with a weak D call TRBD1 (5 bases). The CDR3 has 15 residues. Germline V gene data show CDR1 as MNHEY and CDR2 as SVGAGI. V lost 7 bases and J 2 bases, leaving 16 bases between the germline ends. The CDR3: CASTKGVWATDTQYF. The DNA for the CDR3 is TGTGCCAGCACCAAAGGGGTTTGGGCCACAGATACGCAGTATTTT.

The gene calls are TRBV18 and TRBJ2-5; D gene uncertain. This CDR3 has 13 amino acids. The V gene's germline CDR1 is KGHSH and CDR2 LQKENI. V dropped 3 bases and J dropped 2 bases, with 7 bases sitting between them. CDR3 nucleotides: TGTGCCAGCTCACCCCCTGTTCAAGAGACCCAGTACTTC. It yields the protein CASSPPVQETQYF.

This clone has more than one count but fewer than ten. The chain is built from TRBV19 and TRBJ1-5; TRBD1 might be the D (6 bases). The germline CDR1 and CDR2 sequences are LNHDA and SQIVND (reference sequence). This CDR3 spans 12 amino acids. Trimming removed 7 bases from V and 7 bases from J, with 11 bases in between. The chain's CDR3 is CASTGVRQPQHF. The CDR3 DNA sequence: TGTGCCAGTACAGGGGTGCGGCAGCCCCAGCATTTT.

This rearrangement joins TRBV6-6 to TRBJ2-7, with 8 bases identical to TRBD2. This CDR3 comprises 15 residues. Germline assignment: CDR1 MNHNY and CDR2 SVGAGI (reference sequence). The V gene end was trimmed by 8 bases and the J gene end by 7 bases; junction bases not matched to a gene: 16. The CDR3 here is CASDPDAGGRGEQYF. The CDR3 DNA sequence: TGTGCCAGCGACCCAGACGCGGGGGGCAGGGGAGAGCAGTACTTC.

The chain links TRBV14 to TRBJ2-3; 12 bases are a match to TRBD2. This CDR3 spans 19 amino acids. Germline assignment: CDR1 SGHDN and CDR2 FVKESK. With 0 bases clipped from V and 5 bases from J, the junction kept 12 bases outside the gene matches. As DNA, the CDR3 is TGTGCCAGCAGCCAAGATTCCCGCCTAGCGGGGGGGCGTGGAGATACGCAGTATTTT. It translates to CASSQDSRLAGGRGDTQYF.

This chain connects TRBV7-9 to TRBJ1-1; tentatively, D is TRBD1 (5 bases). Looked up from germline, CDR1 is SEHNR and CDR2 is FQNEAQ (reference sequence). CDR3 length: 15 residues. The V and J ends lost 5 bases and 5 bases respectively, with 18 bases between them. The CDR3 loop is CASSPPGGWGTEAFF. DNA of the CDR3: TGTGCCAGCAGCCCTCCGGGGGGATGGGGAACTGAAGCTTTCTTT.

The chain joins TRBV7-6 to TRBJ1-6; D is perhaps TRBD1 (6 bases). Germline CDR1 reads SGHVS; CDR2 reads FNYEAQ. The CDR3 has 15 residues. V was trimmed by 5 bases and J by 4 bases, leaving 12 bases between them. For the CDR3, the DNA is TGTGCCAGCAGCACGTACAGGGATTATAATTCACCCCTCCACTTT. As protein: CASSTYRDYNSPLHF.

The chain combines TRBV6-6 with TRBJ1-2, with 9 bases matching TRBD1. Germline-derived CDR1 and CDR2 are MNHNY and SVGAGI (reference sequence). The CDR3 runs 15 residues. The ends lost 0 bases at V and 6 bases at J; junction bases unmatched: 5. The CDR3 sequence is CASSYSGTGSDGYTF. Here the CDR3 DNA reads TGTGCCAGCAGTTACTCAGGGACAGGGTCGGATGGCTACACCTTC.